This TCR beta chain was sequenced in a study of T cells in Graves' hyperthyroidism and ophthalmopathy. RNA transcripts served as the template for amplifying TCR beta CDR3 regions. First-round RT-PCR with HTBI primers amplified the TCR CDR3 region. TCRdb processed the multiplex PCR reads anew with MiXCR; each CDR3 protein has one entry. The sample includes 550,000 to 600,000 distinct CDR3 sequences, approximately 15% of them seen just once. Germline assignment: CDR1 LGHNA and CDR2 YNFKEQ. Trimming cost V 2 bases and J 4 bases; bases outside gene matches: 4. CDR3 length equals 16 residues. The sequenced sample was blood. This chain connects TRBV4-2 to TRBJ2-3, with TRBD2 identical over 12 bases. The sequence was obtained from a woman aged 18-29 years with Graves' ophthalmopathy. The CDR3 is CASSQLAGGPADTQYF. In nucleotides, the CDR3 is TGTGCCAGCAGCCAACTAGCGGGAGGGCCGGCAGATACGCAGTATTTT.